The 9 T cell receptor beta chains given below trace back to one sample, sequenced in a study of blood T cells in healthy people across ages. A J-beta primer mix and a sample-barcoded 5' primer were used in a second PCR of roughly 6 to 12 cycles. TCRdb recomputed calls from the 5' RACE reads with MiXCR, one row per CDR3 protein. The profile covers hundreds of thousands of distinct CDR3 sequences, with roughly 34% appearing a single time and 13% taken by the ten largest. Sequenced input: blood. These receptors were taken from a man in his late teens or twenties in good health.

The CDR3 region has the DNA TGTGCCAGCAGTTACTCGATGGGGGGAGGTGGTGAAGCTTTCTTT. Translation gives CASSYSMGGGGEAFF. The genes are TRBV6-6 and TRBJ1-1; the D gene is possibly TRBD1 (5 bases). The CDR3 loop spans 15 amino acids. Germline CDR1 MNHNY, CDR2 SVGAGI (reference sequence). V lost 0 bases and J 7 bases, leaving 15 bases between the germline ends.

This clonotype was detected ten times or more. The genes are TRBV12-3 or TRBV12-4 and TRBJ2-1, with 9 bases identical to TRBD2. The ends lost 6 bases at V and 0 bases at J; junction bases unmatched: 6. This CDR3 has 16 amino acids. CDR3 coding DNA: TGTGCCAGCAGCGACAGCGGGGGGAGCTCCTACAATGAGCAGTTCTTC. Amino acid sequence: CASSDSGGSSYNEQFF.

The V gene is TRBV10-3, the J gene TRBJ1-1; D not resolved. There are 14 residues in the CDR3. V lost 6 bases and J lost 0, with 11 bases in between. Germline V gene sequence: CDR1 ENHRY, CDR2 SYGVKD. DNA for the CDR3: TGTGCCATCAGCGTCAGGACGGTGAACACTGAAGCTTTCTTT. Protein: CAISVRTVNTEAFF.

The chain uses TRBV9 and TRBJ2-5; 9 nucleotides line up with TRBD2. TRBJ2-7 explains the end of the DNA better; the J call may be wrong. The CDR3 totals 13 residues. Looked up from germline, CDR1 is SGDLS and CDR2 is YYNGEE. The CDR3 protein is CASSVGGLAEQYF. For the CDR3, the DNA is TGTGCCAGCAGCGTAGGGGGACTAGCCGAGCAGTACTTC.

The chain carries TRBV20-1 and TRBJ2-3; TRBD2 is a possible D gene (6 bases). The V end was cut by 0 bases, the J end by 1 base, with 17 bases between. Per the germline V gene, CDR1 is DFQATT and CDR2 is SNEGSKA (reference sequence). CDR3 length: 17 residues. The CDR3 spells CSAREGRGPLRTDTQYF. The CDR3 nucleotides read TGCAGTGCTAGAGAAGGGCGGGGCCCCCTCCGCACAGATACGCAGTATTTT.

There are a few counts of this clonotype. The chain uses TRBV7-9 and TRBJ2-1; TRBD2 agrees at 10 bases. The CDR3 contains 16 residues. The germline CDR1 and CDR2 sequences are SEHNR and FQNEAQ (reference sequence). The V segment lost 3 bases and the J segment 0 bases; nucleotides outside the gene matches: 2. In nucleotides, the CDR3 is TGTGCCAGCAGCTTCTCTAGCGGGAGCTCCTACAATGAGCAGTTCTTC. It yields the protein CASSFSSGSSYNEQFF. Together with reference TRBV7-9 and TRBJ2-1, the CDR3 gives the full variable domain: DTGVSQNPRHKITKRGQNVTFRCDPISEHNRLYWYRQTLGQGPEFLTYFQNEAQLEKSRLLSDRFSAERPKGSFSTLEIQRTEQGDSAMYLCASSFSSGSSYNEQFFGPGTRLTVL.

The V gene is TRBV20-1, the J gene TRBJ1-4; no firm D call. This CDR3 has 14 residues. CDR1 is DFQATT and CDR2 is SNEGSKA in the germline V gene (reference sequence). Trimming stripped 3 bases from V and 1 base from J, with 9 bases between. CDR3 in amino acids: CSASQVQTNEKLFF. DNA for the CDR3: TGCAGTGCTAGCCAGGTCCAAACTAATGAAAAACTGTTTTTT.

This chain connects TRBV20-1 to TRBJ1-6; 7 positions agree with TRBD1. This CDR3 spans 14 amino acids. V was pared by 6 bases and J by 3 bases, with 5 bases of the junction left unmatched. Germline CDR1 is DFQATT and CDR2 is SNEGSKA (reference sequence). The CDR3 nucleotides read TGCAGTGCCACCCGGGACAGCTATAATTCACCCCTCCACTTT. Amino acids: CSATRDSYNSPLHF.

The V gene is TRBV7-2, the J gene TRBJ2-7; TRBD1 agrees at 8 bases. The CDR3 sequence is 15 residues long. The V and J ends lost 4 bases and 3 bases, in that order; junction bases with no gene match: 8. Germline V lookup: CDR1 SGHTA, CDR2 FQGNSA. CDR3 sequence reads: CASSYRTGTLYEQYF. The CDR3 coding sequence is TGTGCCAGCAGCTACCGGACAGGGACACTCTACGAGCAGTACTTC.